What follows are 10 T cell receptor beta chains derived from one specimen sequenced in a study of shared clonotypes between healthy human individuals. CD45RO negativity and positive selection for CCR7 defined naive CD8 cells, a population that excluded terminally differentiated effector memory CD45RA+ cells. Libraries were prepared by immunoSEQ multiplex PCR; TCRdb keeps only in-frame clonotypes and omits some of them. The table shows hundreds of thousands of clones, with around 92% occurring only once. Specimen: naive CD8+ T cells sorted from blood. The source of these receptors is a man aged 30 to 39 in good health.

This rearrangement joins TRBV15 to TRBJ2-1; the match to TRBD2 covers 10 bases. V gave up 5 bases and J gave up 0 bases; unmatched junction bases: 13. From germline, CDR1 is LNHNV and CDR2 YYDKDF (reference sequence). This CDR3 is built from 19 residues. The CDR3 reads CATSGSGLAGVSSYNEQFF. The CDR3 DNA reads TGTGCCACCAGCGGCTCCGGGCTAGCGGGAGTCAGCTCCTACAATGAGCAGTTCTTC.

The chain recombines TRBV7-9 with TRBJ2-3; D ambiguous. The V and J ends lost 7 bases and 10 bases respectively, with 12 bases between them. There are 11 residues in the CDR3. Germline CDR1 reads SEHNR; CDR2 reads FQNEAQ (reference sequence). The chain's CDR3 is CASTRIGSQYF. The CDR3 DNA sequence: TGTGCCAGCACCCGAATTGGTTCGCAGTATTTT.

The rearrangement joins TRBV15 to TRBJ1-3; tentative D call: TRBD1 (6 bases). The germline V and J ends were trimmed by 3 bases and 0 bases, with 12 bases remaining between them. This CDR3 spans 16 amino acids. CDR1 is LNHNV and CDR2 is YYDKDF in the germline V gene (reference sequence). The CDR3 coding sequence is TGTGCCACCAGCAGGCACAGGGAGAACTCTGGAAACACCATATATTTT. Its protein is CATSRHRENSGNTIYF.

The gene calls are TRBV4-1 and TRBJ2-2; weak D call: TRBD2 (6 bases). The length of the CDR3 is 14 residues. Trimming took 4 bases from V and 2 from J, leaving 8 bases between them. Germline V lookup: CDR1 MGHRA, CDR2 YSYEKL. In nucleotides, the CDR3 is TGCGCCAGCAGCCGCGGACTAAACACCGGGGAGCTGTTTTTT. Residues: CASSRGLNTGELFF.

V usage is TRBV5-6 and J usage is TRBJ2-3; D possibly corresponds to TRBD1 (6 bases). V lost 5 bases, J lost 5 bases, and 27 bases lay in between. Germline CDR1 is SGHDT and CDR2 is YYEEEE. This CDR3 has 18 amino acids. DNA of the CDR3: TGTGCCAGCAGACCTGCCCGCTTGGTGGCAGGGGATTTAGATACGCAGTATTTT. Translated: CASRPARLVAGDLDTQYF.

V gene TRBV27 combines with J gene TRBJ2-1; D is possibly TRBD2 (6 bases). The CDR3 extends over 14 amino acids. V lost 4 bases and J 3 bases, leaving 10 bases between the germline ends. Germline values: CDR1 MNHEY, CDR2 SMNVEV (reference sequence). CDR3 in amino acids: CASSSGANYNEQFF. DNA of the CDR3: TGTGCCAGCAGTTCGGGAGCGAACTACAATGAGCAGTTCTTC.

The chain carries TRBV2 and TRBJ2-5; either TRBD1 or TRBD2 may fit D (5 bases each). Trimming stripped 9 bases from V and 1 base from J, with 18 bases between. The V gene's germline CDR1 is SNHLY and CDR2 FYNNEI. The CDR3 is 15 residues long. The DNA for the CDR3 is TGTGCCAGACGACAGAGCCAAGGAGGCCAAGAGACCCAGTACTTC. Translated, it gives CARRQSQGGQETQYF.

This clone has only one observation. As DNA, the CDR3 is TGTGCCAGCAGTCGTACTAGCTACAATGAGCAGTTCTTC. Translated: CASSRTSYNEQFF. The gene calls are TRBV7-9 and TRBJ2-1; perhaps TRBD2 as D (5 bases). The CDR3 has 13 amino acids. Trimming removed 6 bases at V and 3 bases at J, with 9 bases between. Germline CDR1 reads SEHNR; CDR2 reads FQNEAQ (reference sequence).

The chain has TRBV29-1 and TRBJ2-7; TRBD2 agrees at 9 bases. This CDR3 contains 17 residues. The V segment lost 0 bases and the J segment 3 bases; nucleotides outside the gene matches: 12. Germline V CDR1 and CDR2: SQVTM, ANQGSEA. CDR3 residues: CSVEDWGNSGSGYEQYF. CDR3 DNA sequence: TGCAGCGTTGAAGATTGGGGGAATAGCGGGAGTGGCTACGAGCAGTACTTC.

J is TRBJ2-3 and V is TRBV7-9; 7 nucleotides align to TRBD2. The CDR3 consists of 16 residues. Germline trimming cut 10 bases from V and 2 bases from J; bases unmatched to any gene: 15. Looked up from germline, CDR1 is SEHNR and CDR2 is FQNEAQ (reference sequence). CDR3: CATSEVTSRDTDTQYF. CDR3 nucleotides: TGTGCCACCTCCGAGGTGACTAGCAGAGACACAGATACGCAGTATTTT.